Presented here are 8 T cell receptor beta chains from one specimen sequenced in a study of shared clonotypes between healthy human individuals. Only in-frame clones appear in the TCRdb table, and some are missing; sequencing was by immunoSEQ multiplex PCR. In the table there are roughly 500,000 clones, approximately 78% of which are singletons. Sequenced sample: PBMCs. The receptors come from a woman in her 40s in good health. Some clones in this sample may be carry-over from other donors' samples.

This clone is a singleton in its sample. The V call is TRBV19, the J call TRBJ2-2; tentatively, D is TRBD2 (6 bases). V lost 7 bases, J lost 5 bases, and 17 bases lay in between. CDR1 and CDR2 (germline): LNHDA, SQIVND (reference sequence). The CDR3 covers 15 residues. The CDR3 coding sequence is TGTGCCAGTACCGTGGGTAGGGGAGGTACCGGGGAGCTGTTTTTT. As protein: CASTVGRGGTGELFF.

The rearrangement links TRBV18 to TRBJ1-2, with unresolved D. The CDR3 spans 15 residues. V was trimmed by 3 bases and J by 6 bases, leaving 17 bases between them. In germline, CDR1 is KGHSH, CDR2 LQKENI. The CDR3 bases are TGTGCCAGCTCACCCCTCGGAGACAAGGGAGATGGCTACACCTTC. Protein: CASSPLGDKGDGYTF.

The V call is TRBV10-2, the J call TRBJ1-1; TRBD1 aligns across 8 bases. Germline loops: CDR1 WSHSY, CDR2 SAAADI. The V gene end was trimmed by 3 bases and the J gene end by 7 bases; junction bases not matched to a gene: 16. This CDR3 contains 17 residues. CDR3 protein: CASSDLTGGRPAGEAFF. In nucleotides, the CDR3 is TGCGCCAGCAGTGATCTTACAGGGGGGAGGCCGGCAGGTGAAGCTTTCTTT.

This clone was picked up a small number of times. The chain has TRBV5-1 and TRBJ2-3, with 9 bases identical to TRBD1. CDR3 length equals 17 residues. V lost 0 bases, J lost 3 bases, and 8 bases stayed unmatched. The germline V gene has CDR1 SGHRS and CDR2 YFSETQ. The CDR3 region is CASSLVPRQGGTDTQYF. The DNA for the CDR3 is TGCGCCAGCAGCTTGGTTCCGAGACAGGGGGGTACAGATACGCAGTATTTT.

The chain uses TRBV7-2 and TRBJ1-2; possible D gene TRBD1, 5 bases. CDR1 SGHTA and CDR2 FQGNSA come from the germline V gene. The CDR3 covers 14 residues. The ends were cut back, 2 bases at V and 7 bases at J, with 14 bases in the middle. CDR3 DNA: TGTGCCAGCAGCTTATCACAGGTCAAGGGTGGCTACACCTTC. Its protein is CASSLSQVKGGYTF.

J is TRBJ2-1 and V is TRBV7-9; 7 bases map to TRBD2. In germline, CDR1 is SEHNR, CDR2 FQNEAQ (reference sequence). The length of the CDR3 is 16 residues. V gave up 3 bases and J gave up 4 bases; unmatched junction bases: 9. CDR3 amino acids: CASSFSAGIHYNEQFF. CDR3 sequence (DNA): TGTGCCAGCAGCTTCTCAGCGGGGATACATTACAATGAGCAGTTCTTC. The full variable domain, with the rest looked up from reference TRBV7-9 and TRBJ2-1, is DTGVSQNPRHKITKRGQNVTFRCDPISEHNRLYWYRQTLGQGPEFLTYFQNEAQLEKSRLLSDRFSAERPKGSFSTLEIQRTEQGDSAMYLCASSFSAGIHYNEQFFGPGTRLTVL.

The chain employs TRBV6-6 and TRBJ2-2; D call uncertain. This CDR3 contains 15 residues. Germline V gene lookup returns CDR1 MNHNY and CDR2 SVGAGI (reference sequence). Trimming stripped 2 bases from V and 2 bases from J, with 9 bases between. DNA for the CDR3: TGTGCCAGCAGTTACATGGGTACCAACACCGGGGAGCTGTTTTTT. As protein: CASSYMGTNTGELFF.

This rearrangement joins TRBV30 to TRBJ1-1; TRBD1 matches at 9 bases. Germline-derived CDR1 and CDR2 are GTSNPN and SVGIG (reference sequence). The ends lost 0 bases at V and 10 bases at J; junction bases unmatched: 9. The CDR3 consists of 14 residues. The CDR3 loop is CAWSVDRGQQGAFF. For the CDR3, the DNA is TGTGCCTGGAGTGTGGACAGGGGCCAACAGGGAGCTTTCTTT.